This T cell receptor (beta chain) was identified in a study of response to subunit inactivated influenza vaccine. The CDR3 spans 13 residues. V was pared by 3 bases and J by 4 bases, with 9 bases between. This clonotype was seen repeatedly, ten times or more. Its specificity is not known. Broader study findings: A suggestion made by the authors is that each seasonal influenza vaccination recruits few new T cells.

One entry per CDR3 protein, called by TCRdb with MiXCR from the RT-PCR reads. The data show roughly 550,000 distinct CDR3 sequences, with under 30% seen just once and 2.8% held by the top ten. The same sample was also studied in work on T cells expressing NK-cell markers. Per that study: The authors made TCR beta cDNA libraries by 5'RACE template switching. This switching added a universal primer site and UMIs. The TCR beta repertoires were obtained from sorted CD3+CD56+NKG2C+, CD3+CD56+NKG2C- and CD3+CD56-NKG2C+ T cells. Sorting was restricted to alpha-beta TCR T cells by an anti-gamma-delta TCR antibody in several experiments. These same clonotypes (in a few donors) also led the CD3+CD56-NKG2C+ fraction.

The source was CD4+ T cells sorted from PBMCs, collected 12 days after vaccination. This TCR was sampled from a man between 45 and 60 years old who received an inactivated influenza vaccine. This chain joins TRBV12-3 or TRBV12-4 and TRBJ1-2; D might be TRBD1 (5 bases). CDR3 protein: CASSFRGPYGYTF. In DNA form, the CDR3 reads TGTGCCAGCAGTTTTAGGGGCCCCTATGGCTACACCTTC.